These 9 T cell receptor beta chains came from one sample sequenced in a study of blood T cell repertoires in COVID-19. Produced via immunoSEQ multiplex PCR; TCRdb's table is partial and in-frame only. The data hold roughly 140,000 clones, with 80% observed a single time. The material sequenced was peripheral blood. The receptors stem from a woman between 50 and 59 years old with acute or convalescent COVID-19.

The CDR3 DNA follows: TGTGCCAGCAGCCTCACAGGGGGAACCGGCTATGGCTACACCTTC. This encodes CASSLTGGTGYGYTF. The V gene is TRBV7-8, the J gene TRBJ1-2, with 8 bases that match TRBD1. J gave up 4 bases and V 5 bases, and 9 bases lay outside the gene matches. CDR3 length: 15 amino acids. Germline V gives CDR1 SGHVS, CDR2 FQNEAQ.

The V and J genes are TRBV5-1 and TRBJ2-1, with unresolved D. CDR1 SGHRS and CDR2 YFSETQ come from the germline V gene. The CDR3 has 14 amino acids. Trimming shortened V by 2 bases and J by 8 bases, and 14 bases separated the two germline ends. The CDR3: CASSFGGPTDEQFF. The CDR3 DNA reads TGCGCCAGCAGCTTCGGTGGGCCCACGGATGAGCAGTTCTTC.

For the CDR3, the DNA is TGCGCCAGCAGCTTGGCAGGGCGGGATAATCAGCCCCAGCATTTT. It specifies CASSLAGRDNQPQHF. This sequence joins TRBV5-1 and TRBJ1-5; weak D call: TRBD1 (5 bases). CDR3 length: 15 residues. V was cut by 0 bases and J by 4 bases, with 11 bases left in between. The germline CDR1 and CDR2 sequences are SGHRS and YFSETQ. The variable domain in full, with the rest retrieved from reference TRBV5-1 and TRBJ1-5, is KAGVTQTPRYLIKTRGQQVTLSCSPISGHRSVSWYQQTPGQGLQFLFEYFSETQRNKGNFPGRFSGRQFSNSRSEMNVSTLELGDSALYLCASSLAGRDNQPQHFGDGTRLSIL.

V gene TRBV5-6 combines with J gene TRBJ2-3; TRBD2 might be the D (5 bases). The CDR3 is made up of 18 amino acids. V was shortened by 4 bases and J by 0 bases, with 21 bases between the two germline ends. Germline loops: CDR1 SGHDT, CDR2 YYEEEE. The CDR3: CASSDLLLAGKSTDTQYF. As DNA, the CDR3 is TGTGCCAGCAGCGACCTACTTCTGGCGGGTAAAAGCACAGATACGCAGTATTTT.

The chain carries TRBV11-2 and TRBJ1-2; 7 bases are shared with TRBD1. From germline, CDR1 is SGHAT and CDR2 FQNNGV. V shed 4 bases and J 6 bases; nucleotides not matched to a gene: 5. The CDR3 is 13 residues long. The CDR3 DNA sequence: TGTGCCAGCAGCTCCGGGACAGAAAATGGCTACACCTTC. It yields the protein CASSSGTENGYTF.

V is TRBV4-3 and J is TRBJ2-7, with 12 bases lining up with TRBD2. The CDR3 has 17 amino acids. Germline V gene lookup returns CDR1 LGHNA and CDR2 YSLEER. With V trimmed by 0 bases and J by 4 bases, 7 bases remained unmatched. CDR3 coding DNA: TGCGCCAGCAGCCAAGATCTGGCTAGCGGGGGGGGGTACGAGCAGTACTTC. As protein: CASSQDLASGGGYEQYF.

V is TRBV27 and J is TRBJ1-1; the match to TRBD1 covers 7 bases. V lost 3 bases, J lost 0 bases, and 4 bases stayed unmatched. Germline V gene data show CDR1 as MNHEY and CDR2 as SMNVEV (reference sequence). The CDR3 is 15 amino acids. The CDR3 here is CASSFLRGMNTEAFF. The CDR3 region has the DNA TGTGCCAGCAGTTTCCTCAGGGGGATGAACACTGAAGCTTTCTTT.

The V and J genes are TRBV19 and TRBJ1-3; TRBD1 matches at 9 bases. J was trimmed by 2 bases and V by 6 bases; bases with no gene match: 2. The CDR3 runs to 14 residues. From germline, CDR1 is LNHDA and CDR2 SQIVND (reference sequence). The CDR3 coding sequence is TGTGCCAGTAGGCGACAGGGGGCTGGAAACACCATATATTTT. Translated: CASRRQGAGNTIYF.

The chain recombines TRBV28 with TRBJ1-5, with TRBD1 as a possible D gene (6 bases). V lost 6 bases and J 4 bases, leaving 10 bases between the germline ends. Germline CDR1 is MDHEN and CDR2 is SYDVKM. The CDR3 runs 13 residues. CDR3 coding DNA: TGTGCCAGCAGACAGGGTCCGAATCAGCCCCAGCATTTT. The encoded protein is CASRQGPNQPQHF.